This is a list of T cell receptor beta chains from one sample in a study of blood T cell repertoires in COVID-19. Libraries were prepared by immunoSEQ multiplex PCR; TCRdb keeps only in-frame clonotypes and omits some of them. The profile shows under 150,000 clones, approximately 88% of them singletons. Sequences were obtained from peripheral blood. The source is a man aged 50 to 60 with acute or convalescent COVID-19. CDR3s include the opening cysteine and the closing phenylalanine or tryptophan. A D gene is named only where the DNA matches it firmly. Clone size is given for some rows only: seen once, a few or many times, or a class if the clone is expanded.

len	d_gene	v_gene	j_gene	abundance	CDR3nt	CDR3aa
16	TRBD2	TRBV27	TRBJ2-1	NA	TGTGCCAGCAGTTTACTGGGACTAGCGGGAATAAATGAGCAGTTCTTC	CASSLLGLAGINEQFF
13	NA	TRBV28	TRBJ2-1	NA	TGTGCCAGCAGTTCCCCCCTGTCCAATGAGCAGTTCTTC	CASSSPLSNEQFF
15	TRBD1	TRBV5-1	TRBJ2-1	NA	TGCGCCAGCAGCTTGGGGACAGGGGAATACAATGAGCAGTTCTTC	CASSLGTGEYNEQFF
14	NA	TRBV10-3	TRBJ1-2	NA	TGTGCCACCTGGACTGGGGAAGCTAACTATGGCTACACCTTC	CATWTGEANYGYTF
12	NA	TRBV10-2	TRBJ1-2	NA	TGCGCCAGCAGTGGAGGGAACTATGGCTACACCTTC	CASSGGNYGYTF
15	NA	TRBV19	TRBJ1-5	NA	TGTGCCAGTAGTTGGACAGTTGATAGCAATCAGCCCCAGCATTTT	CASSWTVDSNQPQHF
13	TRBD1	TRBV30	TRBJ1-2	NA	TGTGCCTGGAGTGGAGGGGGCAACTATGGCTACACCTTC	CAWSGGGNYGYTF
15	TRBD2	TRBV7-9	TRBJ2-7	NA	TGTGCCAGCAGCCCGGACGGGAGGTCCCAGGACGAGCAGTACTTC	CASSPDGRSQDEQYF
15	TRBD1	TRBV5-1	TRBJ1-2	NA	TGCGCCAGCAGCCGCGGGACAGCTACTAACTATGGCTACACCTTC	CASSRGTATNYGYTF
14	NA	TRBV5-4	TRBJ1-1	NA	TGTGCCAGCAGCCGGACAGCCCTGGGCACTGAAGCTTTCTTT	CASSRTALGTEAFF
16	NA	TRBV13	TRBJ1-5	NA	TGTGCCAGCAGCCCTTCGGACCGGGATAGCAATCAGCCCCAGCATTTT	CASSPSDRDSNQPQHF
14	NA	TRBV10-1	TRBJ2-6	NA	TGCGCCAGCAGTCCGACAGGTACTCGGGACGTCCTGACTTTC	CASSPTGTRDVLTF
17	TRBD1	TRBV2	TRBJ1-1	NA	TGTGCCAGCAGTAGACAGGGCTGGGCCTCCGGAAACACTGAAGCTTTCTTT	CASSRQGWASGNTEAFF
14	NA	TRBV6-5	TRBJ2-7	NA	TGTGCCAGCACGCGGAATCTAGAGTCCTACGAGCAGTACTTC	CASTRNLESYEQYF
17	TRBD2	TRBV24-1	TRBJ2-2	once	TGTGCCACCAGTGATTTGGTCGAGCGGGGTGACACCGGGGAGCTGTTTTTT	CATSDLVERGDTGELFF
13	NA	TRBV24-1	TRBJ2-2	NA	TGTGCCACCTCCGGACTTTTGGCCGGGGAGCTGTTTTTT	CATSGLLAGELFF
15	TRBD2	TRBV4-1	TRBJ2-1	NA	TGCGCCAGCAGAGTGACTAGCGGGTCTTACAATGAGCAGTTCTTC	CASRVTSGSYNEQFF
20	TRBD2	TRBV15	TRBJ2-4	NA	TGTGCCACCAGCACCGGGACTAGCGAAAGGGGGGCTCTGGCCAAAAACATTCAGTACTTC	CATSTGTSERGALAKNIQYF
22	TRBD1	TRBV4-1	TRBJ1-2	few	TGCGCCAGCAGCCAAGATGGCCCCTCGGGCTCGGGACAGAGTAGAGCTAACTATGGCTACACCTTC	CASSQDGPSGSGQSRANYGYTF
13	NA	TRBV7-9	TRBJ2-5	NA	TGTGCCAGCAGCCCGTCTGGGGGGGAGACCCAGTACTTC	CASSPSGGETQYF
14	NA	TRBV5-5	TRBJ2-1	NA	TGTGCCAGCAGCTTGTGGCAGGGGACCAATGAGCAGTTCTTC	CASSLWQGTNEQFF
15	TRBD2	TRBV6-2/TRBV6-3	TRBJ2-1	NA	TGTGCCAGCAACCCGAGCCAGCGGGAGGGCCGGGAGCAGTTCTTC	CASNPSQREGREQFF
14	TRBD1	TRBV29-1	TRBJ2-7	NA	TGCAGCGTTGAAGGGCCCGGGACAGGCTACGAGCAGTACTTC	CSVEGPGTGYEQYF
14	NA	TRBV2	TRBJ2-7	NA	TGTGCCAGCAGTAGAACGACAGTTTCCTACGAGCAGTACTTC	CASSRTTVSYEQYF
17	NA	TRBV9	TRBJ1-5	NA	TGTGCCAGCAGCGTAGAGTTGGGCAGTTTGGGCAATCAGCCCCAGCATTTT	CASSVELGSLGNQPQHF
17	NA	TRBV12-1	TRBJ2-1	NA	TGTGCCAGCAGCCCCCGGGTCCTCCGGAGCTCCTACAATGAGCAGTTCTTC	CASSPRVLRSSYNEQFF
12	NA	TRBV30	TRBJ2-2	few	TGTGCCTGGAGTGGGCAATCCGGGGAGCTGTTTTTT	CAWSGQSGELFF
15	TRBD1	TRBV6-5	TRBJ2-7	few	TGTGCCAGCAGTTACTCCGGGACAGTTAACTACGAGCAGTACTTC	CASSYSGTVNYEQYF
13	TRBD1	TRBV12-3/TRBV12-4	TRBJ2-3	NA	TGTGCCAGCAGTCTAGGGGGCTACGCTACGCAGTATTTT	CASSLGGYATQYF
12	NA	TRBV12-3/TRBV12-4	TRBJ1-1	NA	TGTGCCAGCACCCTCGGGAGTACTGAAGCTTTCTTT	CASTLGSTEAFF
15	NA	TRBV2	TRBJ2-4	NA	TGTGCCAGCAGTGAAACAGTCCTAGCCAAAAACATTCAGTACTTC	CASSETVLAKNIQYF
15	NA	TRBV5-4	TRBJ2-5	few	TGTGCCAGCAGTAATGACGGGGGGCTACAAGAGACCCAGTACTTC	CASSNDGGLQETQYF
15	NA	TRBV9	TRBJ2-3	NA	TGTGCCAGCAGCGTACGGCGGGCCGTAACAGATACGCAGTATTTT	CASSVRRAVTDTQYF
14	NA	TRBV29-1	TRBJ2-7	NA	TGCAGCGTGGGGGGAGGCGGGGGCCCCTACGAGCAGTACTTC	CSVGGGGGPYEQYF
12	TRBD2	TRBV6-2/TRBV6-3	TRBJ2-1	NA	TGTGCCAGCAGTTACACAGCGGGAGTTTCGTTCTTC	CASSYTAGVSFF
13	NA	TRBV19	TRBJ2-7	NA	TGTGCCAGTAGTAAGCGGCCGGCTTACGAGCAGTACTTC	CASSKRPAYEQYF
14	NA	TRBV5-1	TRBJ1-5	NA	TGCGCCAGCAGCTTGGTCGCAGGCAATCAGCCCCAGCATTTT	CASSLVAGNQPQHF
12	NA	TRBV7-9	TRBJ1-1	NA	TGTGCCAGCAGCTTCCTCGACACTGAAGCTTTCTTT	CASSFLDTEAFF
15	NA	TRBV6-5	TRBJ1-3	once	TGTGCCAGCAGTTACTCGTACCGCGGGGGAAACACCATATATTTT	CASSYSYRGGNTIYF